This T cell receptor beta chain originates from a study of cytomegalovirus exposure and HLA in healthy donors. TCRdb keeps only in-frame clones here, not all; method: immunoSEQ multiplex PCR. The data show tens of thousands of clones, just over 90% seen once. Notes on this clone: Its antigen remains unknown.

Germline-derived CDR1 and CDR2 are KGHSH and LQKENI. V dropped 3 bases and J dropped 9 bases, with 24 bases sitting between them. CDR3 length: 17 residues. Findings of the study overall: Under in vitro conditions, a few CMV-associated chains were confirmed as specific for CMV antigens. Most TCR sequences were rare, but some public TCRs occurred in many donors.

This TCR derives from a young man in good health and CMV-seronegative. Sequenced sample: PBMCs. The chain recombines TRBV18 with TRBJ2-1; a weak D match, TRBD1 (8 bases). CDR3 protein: CASSPRGRGPGEGEQFF. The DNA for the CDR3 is TGTGCCAGCTCACCCCGCGGCAGGGGGCCAGGGGAGGGTGAGCAGTTCTTC.